Sequencing of this TCR beta chain was carried out in a study of CD8 T cells in ankylosing spondylitis. This clonotype has a count of ten or more. Via MiXCR, TCRdb re-called the 5' RACE reads, giving one row per CDR3 protein. The top ten hold around a third of the sample, which has approximately 260,000 distinct CDR3 sequences, 15% to 20% seen once. CDR1 and CDR2 (germline): LGHNA, YSLEER. V lost 0 bases to trimming and J lost 3 bases; unmatched junction nucleotides: 11. The CDR3 runs to 17 residues. The chain couples TRBV4-3 to TRBJ2-7; 7 bases agree with TRBD1. The material sequenced was blood, either unsorted or a sorted T cell fraction (not recorded which). The receptor was isolated from a male donor with ankylosing spondylitis or in good health (not recorded which). The CDR3 DNA sequence: TGCGCCAGCAGCCAAGATCGGGGACAGTGGGAGTACTACGAGCAGTACTTC. This translates into CASSQDRGQWEYYEQYF.